These 12 T cell receptor beta chains originate from one sample sequenced in a study of blood T cells in healthy people across ages (dated by TCRdb to between 2014 and 2017). Libraries were prepared through 5' RACE. Sequenced using an Illumina HiSeq 2500. A second PCR of about 7 to 12 cycles was run with a J-beta primer mix and a sample-barcoded 5' primer. Clones were called with MiXCR by TCRdb after fastp trimmed the public reads at Q25, and only in-frame beta chains were retained. Entries that share a CDR3 protein sequence are merged under the most common genes and DNA. For this sample the table gives around 600,000 distinct CDR3 sequences, of which around half were detected only once. In total, the top ten clones hold 20% to 25% of the sample. Sequenced material: blood. Receptors were obtained from a man older than 75 in good health.

At least ten counts were recorded for this clonotype. J is TRBJ2-5 and V is TRBV6-5, with 10 bases lining up with TRBD2. The germline CDR1 and CDR2 sequences are MNHEY and SVGAGI. Trimming cost V 6 bases and J 0 bases; bases outside gene matches: 4. CDR3 length: 15 amino acids. The DNA of the CDR3 is TGTGCCAGCAGACGGACTAGCGGATACCAAGAGACCCAGTACTTC. This translates into CASRRTSGYQETQYF.

The chain employs TRBV20-1 and TRBJ1-5; D not certain. The CDR3 contains 13 residues. With 3 bases removed from V and 2 bases from J, the gap between germline ends came to 8 bases. CDR1 is DFQATT, CDR2 SNEGSKA, per germline (reference sequence). DNA of the CDR3: TGCAGTGCTAGGAAAGGAGGCAATCAGCCCCAGCATTTT. Its protein is CSARKGGNQPQHF.

The V and J genes are TRBV4-3 and TRBJ2-5, with no clear D. Looked up from germline, CDR1 is LGHNA and CDR2 is YSLEER. This CDR3 region has 15 residues. Trimming shortened V by 1 base and J by 3 bases, and 12 bases separated the two germline ends. CDR3 nucleotides: TGCGCCAGCAGCCAAGGACGTCACAGAGAAGAGACCCAGTACTTC. It specifies CASSQGRHREETQYF.

The V gene is TRBV11-2, the J gene TRBJ2-1, with a possible D match to TRBD2 (6 bases). V was pared by 0 bases and J by 5 bases, with 14 bases between. Germline V CDR1 and CDR2: SGHAT, FQNNGV. The CDR3 is made up of 16 amino acids. This CDR3 reads CASSLDRRLAHNEQFF. For the CDR3, the DNA is TGTGCCAGCAGCTTAGATCGTAGGCTAGCGCACAATGAGCAGTTCTTC.

The gene calls are TRBV5-6 and TRBJ2-1; 7 bases fit TRBD2. Trimming removed 0 bases from V and 8 bases from J; junction bases left unmatched: 8. The CDR3 spans 15 residues. Germline V gives CDR1 SGHDT, CDR2 YYEEEE. In nucleotides, the CDR3 is TGTGCCAGCAGCTTGGCGACTAGCAGACACGATGAGCAGTTCTTC. It encodes CASSLATSRHDEQFF.

DNA of the CDR3: TGTGCCAGCAGTTACTCCAGCGGGGAAAAACTGTTTTTT. This encodes CASSYSSGEKLFF. The chain carries TRBV6-5 and TRBJ1-4, with D unclear. The germline V gene has CDR1 MNHEY and CDR2 SVGAGI. Trimming removed 0 bases from V and 8 bases from J, with 7 bases in between. This CDR3 has 13 residues.

The chain recombines TRBV28 with TRBJ2-7; unclear D gene. The CDR3 spans 15 residues. Germline loops: CDR1 MDHEN, CDR2 SYDVKM. Trimming left V 5 bases short and J 7 bases short, with 21 bases between. CDR3 sequence reads: CASSVPAAASREQYF. The CDR3 DNA reads TGTGCCAGCAGTGTCCCCGCGGCCGCTTCACGGGAGCAGTACTTC.

The chain uses TRBV4-2 and TRBJ2-2; 7 positions agree with TRBD1. This CDR3 comprises 17 residues. Per the germline V gene, CDR1 is LGHNA and CDR2 is YNFKEQ. Trimming at V came to 0 bases and at J to 1 base, leaving 5 bases not matched to a gene. In DNA, the CDR3 is TGTGCCAGCAGCCAAGAGTGTGGACAGGTGAACACCGGGGAGCTGTTTTTT. Translated, it gives CASSQECGQVNTGELFF.

A remark on this clonotype: At one end, the junction sequence differs from germline, possibly due to a read error. The chain uses TRBV27 and TRBJ2-3, with D possibly called TRBD1 or TRBD2 (7 bases each). Germline values: CDR1 MNHEY, CDR2 SMNVEV (reference sequence). This CDR3 region has 17 residues. The DNA of the CDR3 is TGTGCCAGCAGTTTAAGTGGGGGAGCGGGACAGACGGATACGCGGTATTTT. Residues: CASSLSGGAGQTDTRYF.

CDR3 protein: CAISEGETNEQFF. The CDR3 coding sequence is TGTGCCATCAGTGAAGGGGAAACGAATGAGCAGTTCTTC. This chain connects TRBV10-3 to TRBJ2-1, with a tentative D call TRBD1 (5 bases). This CDR3 comprises 13 residues. The germline V gene has CDR1 ENHRY and CDR2 SYGVKD. V lost 3 bases and J lost 7, with 10 bases in between.

This sequence joins TRBV7-2 and TRBJ1-1; D unclear. The CDR3 has 13 amino acids. V shed 4 bases and J shed 1 base, with 7 bases lying between them. The germline V gene has CDR1 SGHTA and CDR2 FQGNSA. CDR3 nucleotide sequence: TGTGCCAGCAGCTCCGTCCGGAACACTGAAGCTTTCTTT. Translation gives CASSSVRNTEAFF.

This chain uses TRBV7-2 with TRBJ1-1; D is undetermined. The germline V gene encodes CDR1 SGHTA and CDR2 FQGNSA. CDR3 length: 14 residues. V dropped 3 bases and J dropped 1 base, with 9 bases sitting between them. CDR3 region: CASSFSKGNTEAFF. CDR3 sequence (DNA): TGTGCCAGCAGCTTTTCAAAAGGGAACACTGAAGCTTTCTTT.